The 23 T cell receptor beta chains below come from one sample, sequenced in a study of CD8 T cells in Susac syndrome. Reverse transcription used 0.5 to 1 ug RNA and random hexamers. Each CDR3 protein gets one entry after TCRdb re-called the immunoSEQ multiplex PCR reads with MiXCR. The table shows under 200,000 distinct CDR3 sequences, with roughly 94% occurring only once. The sequenced sample was CD4+ T cells from PBMCs. The receptors originated from a human donor in good health.

The genes are TRBV10-3 and TRBJ1-2, with D unclear. Trimming pared 2 bases from V and 5 bases from J, leaving 12 bases between. The CDR3 extends over 14 amino acids. Germline CDR1 ENHRY, CDR2 SYGVKD. The CDR3 sequence is CAISESGLGYGYTF. CDR3 DNA sequence: TGTGCCATCAGTGAGAGCGGTCTCGGGTATGGCTACACCTTC.

This sequence joins TRBV2 and TRBJ1-1, with D uncertain. The CDR3 has 13 residues. From germline, CDR1 is SNHLY and CDR2 FYNNEI. Trimming shortened V by 6 bases and J by 1 base, and 9 bases separated the two germline ends. The CDR3 spells CASSKGENTEAFF. The DNA for the CDR3 is TGTGCCAGCAGCAAGGGAGAGAACACTGAAGCTTTCTTT.

The V call is TRBV7-2, the J call TRBJ1-2, with D unresolved. The V end lost 5 bases, the J end lost 0 bases, and 10 bases lay between the germline ends. This CDR3 contains 14 residues. The V gene's germline CDR1 is SGHTA and CDR2 FQGNSA. The CDR3 here is CASSPRQANYGYTF. Here the CDR3 DNA reads TGTGCCAGCAGCCCGCGACAAGCTAACTATGGCTACACCTTC. Using reference TRBV7-2 and TRBJ1-2 for the parts outside the CDR3, the full variable domain is GAGVSQSPSNKVTEKGKDVELRCDPISGHTALYWYRQSLGQGLEFLIYFQGNSAPDKSGLPSDRFSAERTGGSVSTLTIQRTQQEDSAVYLCASSPRQANYGYTFGSGTRLTVV.

This chain uses TRBV29-1 with TRBJ1-1; perhaps TRBD1 as D (5 bases). The V gene's germline CDR1 is SQVTM and CDR2 ANQGSEA. The CDR3 runs 13 residues. V dropped 6 bases and J dropped 2 bases, with 13 bases sitting between them. The CDR3 is CSVTEFANTEAFF. The CDR3 DNA reads as TGCAGCGTGACAGAGTTTGCAAACACTGAAGCTTTCTTT.

The V and J genes are TRBV28 and TRBJ1-2; D not resolved. Germline CDR1 reads MDHEN; CDR2 reads SYDVKM. Trimming removed 7 bases from V and 4 bases from J, with 10 bases in between. The CDR3 is made up of 12 amino acids. The CDR3 region is CASTRWGYGYTF. The CDR3 region has the DNA TGTGCCAGCACCAGATGGGGCTATGGCTACACCTTC.

This chain connects TRBV28 to TRBJ1-5, with D perhaps matching TRBD1 (6 bases). The ends were cut back, 5 bases at V and 0 bases at J, with 14 bases in the middle. The CDR3 is made up of 16 amino acids. CDR1 MDHEN and CDR2 SYDVKM come from the germline V gene. CDR3 loop: CASSLRTAYSNQPQHF. CDR3 nucleotide sequence: TGTGCCAGCAGTCTCCGGACAGCTTATAGCAATCAGCCCCAGCATTTT.

V is TRBV9 and J is TRBJ1-1, with a weak D call TRBD1 (5 bases). This CDR3 has 14 residues. Trimming cost V 4 bases and J 4 bases, with 14 bases left between them. From germline, CDR1 is SGDLS and CDR2 YYNGEE. CDR3 sequence reads: CASSPRREVTEAFF. CDR3 sequence (DNA): TGTGCCAGCAGCCCCCGCAGGGAGGTCACTGAAGCTTTCTTT.

The chain links TRBV20-1 to TRBJ1-1; D unclear. Between the trimmed V and J ends, which lost 6 bases and 1 base, there was a span of 21 bases. There are 16 residues in the CDR3. Germline CDR1 reads DFQATT; CDR2 reads SNEGSKA (reference sequence). CDR3 amino acids: CSAEPFRFLGNTEAFF. Written as DNA, the CDR3 is TGCAGTGCCGAACCGTTCCGGTTCCTCGGGAACACTGAAGCTTTCTTT.

The chain has TRBV3-1 and TRBJ2-7, with TRBD1 matching over 12 bases. The length of the CDR3 is 17 residues. V dropped 5 bases and J dropped 5; count of bases not matched to a gene: 13. CDR1 LGHDT and CDR2 YNNKEL come from the germline V gene (reference sequence). The CDR3 DNA sequence: TGTGCCAGCAGCAAAACCGGGACAGGGGGCACGGGCGACGAGCAGTACTTC. Translating gives CASSKTGTGGTGDEQYF.

This chain links TRBV25-1 with TRBJ1-1; D call uncertain. Deletions cut 4 bases from V and 3 bases from J, with 3 bases between. This CDR3 comprises 11 residues. Germline V gene sequence: CDR1 MGHDK, CDR2 SYGVNS. CDR3 nucleotides: TGTGCCAGCAGTGGGTACACTGAAGCTTTCTTT. Residues: CASSGYTEAFF.

The V gene is TRBV3-1, the J gene TRBJ2-7; TRBD2 aligns across 7 bases. Germline V gene lookup returns CDR1 LGHDT and CDR2 YNNKEL (reference sequence). The CDR3 has 15 amino acids. The V gene end was trimmed by 1 base and the J gene end by 2 bases; junction bases not matched to a gene: 5. In DNA form, the CDR3 reads TGTGCCAGCAGCCAAGTCTCTAGCGGTCCCTACGAGCAGTACTTC. Protein product: CASSQVSSGPYEQYF.

The chain carries TRBV25-1 and TRBJ1-5; 7 bases fit TRBD1. The CDR3 is made up of 16 amino acids. Trimming cost V 5 bases and J 2 bases; bases outside gene matches: 9. Per the germline V gene, CDR1 is MGHDK and CDR2 is SYGVNS. This chain's CDR3 is CASSSTGTDRNQPQHF. The CDR3 coding sequence is TGTGCCAGCAGTTCTACCGGGACAGATCGCAATCAGCCCCAGCATTTT.

This rearrangement joins TRBV20-1 to TRBJ1-1, with a weak D call TRBD1 (5 bases). V was trimmed by 0 bases and J by 1 base, leaving 12 bases between them. Germline V CDR1 and CDR2: DFQATT, SNEGSKA (reference sequence). This CDR3 is built from 15 residues. CDR3 sequence reads: CSAREGAGKNTEAFF. The CDR3 DNA is TGCAGTGCTAGAGAAGGAGCAGGGAAGAACACTGAAGCTTTCTTT.

The chain couples TRBV29-1 to TRBJ2-3; possible D gene TRBD1, 5 bases. CDR3 length: 13 amino acids. Germline V gives CDR1 SQVTM, CDR2 ANQGSEA. Trimming shortened V by 2 bases and J by 6 bases, and 12 bases separated the two germline ends. The CDR3 nucleotides read TGCAGCGTTGAAAGGGGCAAGAGGGATACGCAGTATTTT. Translated, it gives CSVERGKRDTQYF.

CDR3 coding DNA: TGCGCCAGCAGCTTAGGTCCCGGGACATTCGGACAAGAGACCCAGTACTTC. Its translation: CASSLGPGTFGQETQYF. This rearrangement joins TRBV5-1 to TRBJ2-5; the D gene is possibly TRBD1 (6 bases). Germline V CDR1 and CDR2: SGHRS, YFSETQ. The CDR3 is 17 amino acids. Trimming removed 2 bases from V and 2 bases from J, with 19 bases in between.

The chain uses TRBV2 and TRBJ2-7; no definite D call. V was shortened by 3 bases and J by 5 bases, with 8 bases between the two germline ends. The CDR3 loop spans 12 amino acids. In germline, CDR1 is SNHLY, CDR2 FYNNEI. The CDR3 reads CASSELDDEQYF. Here the CDR3 DNA reads TGTGCCAGCAGTGAGTTGGACGACGAGCAGTACTTC.

This clonotype has a single count. The chain is built from TRBV6-2 or TRBV6-3 and TRBJ2-1; D may be TRBD2 (5 bases). The length of the CDR3 is 16 residues. Germline assignment: CDR1 MNHEY and CDR2 SVGEGT. V was trimmed by 3 bases and J by 2 bases, leaving 14 bases between them. The CDR3 here is CASSYKWAGAYNEQFF. CDR3 DNA sequence: TGTGCCAGCAGTTATAAATGGGCGGGTGCCTACAATGAGCAGTTCTTC.

The CDR3 is CASSDPVFYEQYF. For the CDR3, the DNA is TGTGCCAGCAGTGATCCCGTTTTCTACGAGCAGTACTTC. The chain has TRBV6-1 and TRBJ2-7; D unclear. V shed 3 bases and J shed 3 bases, with 9 bases lying between them. The CDR3 length is 13 residues. Germline CDR1 is MNHNS and CDR2 is SASEGT.

The chain has TRBV12-3 or TRBV12-4 and TRBJ2-7; a possible D gene is TRBD2 (6 bases). The CDR3 runs 13 residues. V lost 6 bases and J lost 6, with 15 bases in between. DNA for the CDR3: TGTGCCAGCAGCACACAGGAGGGTCTCGAGCAGTACTTC. Translation gives CASSTQEGLEQYF.

The rearrangement uses TRBV9 and TRBJ2-1, with 9 bases that match TRBD2. V lost 0 bases, J lost 5 bases, and 3 bases stayed unmatched. CDR1 and CDR2 (germline): SGDLS, YYNGEE. This CDR3 spans 15 amino acids. The CDR3 loop reads CASSVAASGNNEQFF. As DNA, the CDR3 is TGTGCCAGCAGCGTAGCAGCTAGCGGGAACAATGAGCAGTTCTTC. The variable domain in full, completed from reference TRBV9 and TRBJ2-1, reads DSGVTQTPKHLITATGQRVTLRCSPRSGDLSVYWYQQSLDQGLQFLIQYYNGEERAKGNILERFSAQQFPDLHSELNLSSLELGDSALYFCASSVAASGNNEQFFGPGTRLTVL.

V is TRBV5-1 and J is TRBJ1-1; no definite D call. The CDR3 runs 12 residues. CDR1 SGHRS and CDR2 YFSETQ come from the germline V gene. Trimming cost V 0 bases and J 10 bases, with 10 bases left between them. For the CDR3, the DNA is TGCGCCAGCAGCTTGGATGGGGTTATAGCTTTCTTT. This codes for CASSLDGVIAFF.

This chain uses TRBV18 with TRBJ1-5; 7 nucleotides agree with TRBD1. The length of the CDR3 is 14 residues. The V gene end was trimmed by 5 bases and the J gene end by 7 bases; junction bases not matched to a gene: 8. Per the germline V gene, CDR1 is KGHSH and CDR2 is LQKENI. For the CDR3, the DNA is TGTGCCAGCTCAGAGACAGGGTTCGACCAGCCCCAGCATTTT. This sequence encodes CASSETGFDQPQHF.

The chain links TRBV20-1 to TRBJ1-1; D not resolved. Per germline, CDR1 DFQATT and CDR2 SNEGSKA (reference sequence). This CDR3 contains 14 residues. The V end lost 3 bases, the J end lost 1 base, and 12 bases lay between the germline ends. CDR3 DNA: TGCAGTGCTAGTGGGTGGGTGGGGAACACTGAAGCTTTCTTT. Translation: CSASGWVGNTEAFF.